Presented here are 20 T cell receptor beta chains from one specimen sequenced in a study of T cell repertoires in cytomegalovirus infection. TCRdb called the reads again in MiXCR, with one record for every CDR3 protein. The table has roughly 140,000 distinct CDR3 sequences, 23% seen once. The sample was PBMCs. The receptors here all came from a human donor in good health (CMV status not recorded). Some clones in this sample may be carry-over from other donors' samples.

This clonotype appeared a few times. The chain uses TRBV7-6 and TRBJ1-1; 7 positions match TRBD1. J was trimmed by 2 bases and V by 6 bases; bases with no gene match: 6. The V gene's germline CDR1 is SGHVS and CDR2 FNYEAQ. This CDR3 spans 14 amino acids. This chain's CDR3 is CASRAGTVNTEAFF. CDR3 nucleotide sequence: TGTGCCAGCAGAGCCGGGACAGTTAACACTGAAGCTTTCTTT. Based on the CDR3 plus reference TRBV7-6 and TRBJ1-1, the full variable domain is GAGVSQSPRYKVTKRGQDVALRCDPISGHVSLYWYRQALGQGPEFLTYFNYEAQQDKSGLPNDRFSAERPEGSISTLTIQRTEQRDSAMYRCASRAGTVNTEAFFGQGTRLTVV.

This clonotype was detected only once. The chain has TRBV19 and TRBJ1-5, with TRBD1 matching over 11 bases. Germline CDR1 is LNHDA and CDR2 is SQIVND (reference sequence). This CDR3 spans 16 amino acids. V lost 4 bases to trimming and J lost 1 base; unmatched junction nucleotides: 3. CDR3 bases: TGTGCCAGTAGTAGGGGACAGGGGGTGAGCAATCAGCCCCAGCATTTT. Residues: CASSRGQGVSNQPQHF.

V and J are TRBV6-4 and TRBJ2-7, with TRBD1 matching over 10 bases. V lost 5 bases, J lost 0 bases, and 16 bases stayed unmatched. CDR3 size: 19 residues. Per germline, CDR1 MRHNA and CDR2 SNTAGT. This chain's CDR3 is CASSNQTLRTGGSSYEQYF. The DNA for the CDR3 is TGTGCCAGCAGTAACCAAACCCTCCGGACAGGGGGGAGCTCCTACGAGCAGTACTTC.

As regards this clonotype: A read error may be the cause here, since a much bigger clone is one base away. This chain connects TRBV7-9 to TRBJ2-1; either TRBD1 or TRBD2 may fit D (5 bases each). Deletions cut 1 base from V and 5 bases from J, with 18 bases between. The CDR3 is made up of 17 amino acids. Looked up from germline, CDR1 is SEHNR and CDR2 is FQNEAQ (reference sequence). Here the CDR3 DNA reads TGTGCCAGCAGCTTAGGGGACCGGGCACCGGGCAACAATGAGCAGTTCTTC. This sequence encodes CASSLGDRAPGNNEQFF.

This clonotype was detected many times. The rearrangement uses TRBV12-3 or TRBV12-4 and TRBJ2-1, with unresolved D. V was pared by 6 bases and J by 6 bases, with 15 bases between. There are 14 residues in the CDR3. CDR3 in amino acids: CASSALGFSNEQFF. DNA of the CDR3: TGTGCCAGCAGCGCACTTGGGTTCAGCAATGAGCAGTTCTTC.

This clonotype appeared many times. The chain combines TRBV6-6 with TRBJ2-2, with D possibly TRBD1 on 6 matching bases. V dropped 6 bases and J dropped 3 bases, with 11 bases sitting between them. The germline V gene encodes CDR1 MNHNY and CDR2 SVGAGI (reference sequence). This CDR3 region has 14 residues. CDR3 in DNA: TGTGCCAGCAGACGGACAGACGACACCGGGGAGCTGTTTTTT. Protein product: CASRRTDDTGELFF.

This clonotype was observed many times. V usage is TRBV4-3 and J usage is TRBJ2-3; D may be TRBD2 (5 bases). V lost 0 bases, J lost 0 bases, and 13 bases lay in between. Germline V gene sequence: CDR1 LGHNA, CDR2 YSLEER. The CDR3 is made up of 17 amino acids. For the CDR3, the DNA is TGCGCCAGCAGCCAAGAGGAGGCGTACCCTAGCACAGATACGCAGTATTTT. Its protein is CASSQEEAYPSTDTQYF.

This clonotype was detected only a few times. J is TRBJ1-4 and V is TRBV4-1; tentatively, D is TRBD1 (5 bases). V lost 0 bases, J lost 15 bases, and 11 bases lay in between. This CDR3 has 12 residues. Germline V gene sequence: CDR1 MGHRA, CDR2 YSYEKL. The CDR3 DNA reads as TGCGCCAGCAGCCAAGATGGGGGGGTTTTGTTTTTT. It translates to CASSQDGGVLFF.

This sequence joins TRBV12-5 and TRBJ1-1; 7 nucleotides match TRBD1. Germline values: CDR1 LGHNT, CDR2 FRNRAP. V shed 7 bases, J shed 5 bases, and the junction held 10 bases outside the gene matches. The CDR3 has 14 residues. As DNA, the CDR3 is TGTGCTAGTGTTATGACAGGGAAGTTAACTGAAGCTTTCTTT. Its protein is CASVMTGKLTEAFF.

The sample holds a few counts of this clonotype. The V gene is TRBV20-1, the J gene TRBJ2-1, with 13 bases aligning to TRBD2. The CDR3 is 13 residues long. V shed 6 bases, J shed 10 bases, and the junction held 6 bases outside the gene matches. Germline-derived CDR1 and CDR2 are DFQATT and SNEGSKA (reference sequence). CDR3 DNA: TGCAGTGCGCCGACTAGCGGGAGGTCCGAGCAGTTCTTC. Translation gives CSAPTSGRSEQFF.

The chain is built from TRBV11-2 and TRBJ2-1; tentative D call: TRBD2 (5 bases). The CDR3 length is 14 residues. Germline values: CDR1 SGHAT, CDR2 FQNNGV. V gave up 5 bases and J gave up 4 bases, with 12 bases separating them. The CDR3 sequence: CASSTRTVYNEQFF. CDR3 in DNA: TGTGCCAGCAGCACGAGGACTGTTTACAATGAGCAGTTCTTC.

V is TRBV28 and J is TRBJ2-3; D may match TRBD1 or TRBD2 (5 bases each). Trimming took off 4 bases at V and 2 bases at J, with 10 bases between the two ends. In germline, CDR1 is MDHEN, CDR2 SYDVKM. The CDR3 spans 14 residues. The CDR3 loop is CASSSTGTTDTQYF. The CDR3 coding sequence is TGTGCCAGCAGTTCTACGGGGACCACAGATACGCAGTATTTT.

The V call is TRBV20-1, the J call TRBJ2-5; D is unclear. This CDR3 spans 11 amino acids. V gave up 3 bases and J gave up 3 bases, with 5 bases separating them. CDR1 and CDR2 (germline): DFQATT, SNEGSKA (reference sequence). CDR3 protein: CSARKEETQYF. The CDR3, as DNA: TGCAGTGCTAGGAAAGAAGAGACCCAGTACTTC.

CDR3 in amino acids: CASSLGTSWGQETQYF. The CDR3, as DNA: TGTGCCAGCAGCTTAGGGACTAGTTGGGGGCAAGAGACCCAGTACTTC. The chain joins TRBV7-2 to TRBJ2-5; TRBD2 agrees at 7 bases. V shed 1 base and J 2 bases; nucleotides not matched to a gene: 7. Germline CDR1 SGHTA, CDR2 FQGNSA. CDR3 size: 16 residues.

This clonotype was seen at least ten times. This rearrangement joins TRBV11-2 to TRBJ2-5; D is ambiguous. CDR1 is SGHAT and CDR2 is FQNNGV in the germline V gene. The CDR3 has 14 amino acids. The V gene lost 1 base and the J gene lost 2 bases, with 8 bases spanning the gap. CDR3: CASSLVNRQETQYF. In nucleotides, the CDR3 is TGTGCCAGCAGCTTAGTGAACAGACAAGAGACCCAGTACTTC.

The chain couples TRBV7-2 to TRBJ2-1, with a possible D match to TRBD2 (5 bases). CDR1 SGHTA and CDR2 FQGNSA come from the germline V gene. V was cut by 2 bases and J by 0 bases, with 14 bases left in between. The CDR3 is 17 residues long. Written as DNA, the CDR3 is TGTGCCAGCAGCTTACATAGGCGGGCTAGCTCCTACAATGAGCAGTTCTTC. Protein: CASSLHRRASSYNEQFF.

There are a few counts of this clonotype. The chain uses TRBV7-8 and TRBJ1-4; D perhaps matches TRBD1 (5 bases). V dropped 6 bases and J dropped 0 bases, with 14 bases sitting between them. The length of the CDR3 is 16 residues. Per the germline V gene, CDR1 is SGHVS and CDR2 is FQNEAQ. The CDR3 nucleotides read TGTGCCAGCAGTTCGGGGCGGAGGACAACTAATGAAAAACTGTTTTTT. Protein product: CASSSGRRTTNEKLFF.

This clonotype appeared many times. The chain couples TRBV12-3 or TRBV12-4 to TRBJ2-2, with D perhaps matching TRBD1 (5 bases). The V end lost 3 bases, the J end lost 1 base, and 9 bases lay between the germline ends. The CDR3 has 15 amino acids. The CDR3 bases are TGTGCCAGCAGTTTCCGCACAGGGAACACCGGGGAGCTGTTTTTT. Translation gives CASSFRTGNTGELFF.

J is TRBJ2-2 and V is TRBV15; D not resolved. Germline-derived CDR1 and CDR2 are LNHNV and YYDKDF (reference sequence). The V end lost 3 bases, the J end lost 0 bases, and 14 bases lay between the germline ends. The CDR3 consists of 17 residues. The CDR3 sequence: CATSSRKVAANTGELFF. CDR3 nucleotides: TGTGCCACCAGCAGCCGAAAGGTCGCCGCGAACACCGGGGAGCTGTTTTTT. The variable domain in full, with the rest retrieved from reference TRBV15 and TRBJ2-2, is DAMVIQNPRYQVTQFGKPVTLSCSQTLNHNVMYWYQQKSSQAPKLLFHYYDKDFNNEADTPDNFQSRRPNTSFCFLDIRSPGLGDTAMYLCATSSRKVAANTGELFFGEGSRLTVL.

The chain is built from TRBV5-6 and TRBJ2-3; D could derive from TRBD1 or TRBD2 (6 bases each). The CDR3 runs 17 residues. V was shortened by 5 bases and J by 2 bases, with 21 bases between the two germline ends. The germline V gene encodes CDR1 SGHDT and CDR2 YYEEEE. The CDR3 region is CASRLGGTGISTDTQYF. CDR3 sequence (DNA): TGTGCCAGCAGGCTCGGGGGAACAGGGATATCCACAGATACGCAGTATTTT.